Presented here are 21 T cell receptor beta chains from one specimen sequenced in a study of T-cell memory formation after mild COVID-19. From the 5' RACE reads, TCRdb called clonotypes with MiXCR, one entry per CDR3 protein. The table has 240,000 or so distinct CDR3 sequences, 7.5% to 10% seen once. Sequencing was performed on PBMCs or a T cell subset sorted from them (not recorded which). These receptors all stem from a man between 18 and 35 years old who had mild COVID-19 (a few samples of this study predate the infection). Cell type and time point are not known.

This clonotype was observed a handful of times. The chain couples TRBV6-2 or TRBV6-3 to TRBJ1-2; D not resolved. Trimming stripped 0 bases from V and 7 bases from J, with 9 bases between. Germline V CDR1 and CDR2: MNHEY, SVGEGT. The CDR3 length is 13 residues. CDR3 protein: CASSYSRRAGYTF. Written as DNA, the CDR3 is TGTGCCAGCAGTTACTCGCGGCGGGCTGGCTACACCTTC.

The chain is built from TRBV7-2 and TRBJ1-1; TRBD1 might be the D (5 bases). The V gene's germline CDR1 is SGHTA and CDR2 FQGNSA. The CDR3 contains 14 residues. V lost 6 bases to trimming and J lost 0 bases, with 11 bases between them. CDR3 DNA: TGTGCCAGCAGAACAGGACCCATGAACACTGAAGCTTTCTTT. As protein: CASRTGPMNTEAFF.

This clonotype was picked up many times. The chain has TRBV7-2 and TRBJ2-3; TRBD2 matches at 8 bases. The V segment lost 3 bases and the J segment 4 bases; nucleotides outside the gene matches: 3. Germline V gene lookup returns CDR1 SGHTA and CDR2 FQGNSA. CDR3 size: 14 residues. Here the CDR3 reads CASSFGGGPDTQYF. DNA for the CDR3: TGTGCCAGCAGCTTTGGCGGGGGGCCAGATACGCAGTATTTT.

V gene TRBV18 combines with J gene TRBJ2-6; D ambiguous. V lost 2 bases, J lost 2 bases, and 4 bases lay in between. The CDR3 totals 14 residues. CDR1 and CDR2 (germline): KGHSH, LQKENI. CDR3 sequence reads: CASSPSPGANVLTF. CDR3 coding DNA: TGTGCCAGCTCACCATCCCCTGGGGCCAACGTCCTGACTTTC.

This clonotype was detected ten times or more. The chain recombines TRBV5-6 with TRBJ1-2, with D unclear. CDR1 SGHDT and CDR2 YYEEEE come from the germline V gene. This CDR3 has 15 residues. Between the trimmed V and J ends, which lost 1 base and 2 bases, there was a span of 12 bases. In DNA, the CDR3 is TGTGCCAGCAGCTTGACTACGGGAACCAACTATGGCTACACCTTC. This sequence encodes CASSLTTGTNYGYTF.

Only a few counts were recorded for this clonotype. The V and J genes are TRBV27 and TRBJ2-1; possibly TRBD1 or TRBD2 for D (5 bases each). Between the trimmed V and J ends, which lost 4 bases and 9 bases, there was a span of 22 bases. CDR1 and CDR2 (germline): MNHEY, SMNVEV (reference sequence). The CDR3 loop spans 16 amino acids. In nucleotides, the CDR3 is TGTGCCAGCAGTTCGAACCCGGGACCCTCTTATTCTGAGCAGTTCTTC. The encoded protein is CASSSNPGPSYSEQFF.

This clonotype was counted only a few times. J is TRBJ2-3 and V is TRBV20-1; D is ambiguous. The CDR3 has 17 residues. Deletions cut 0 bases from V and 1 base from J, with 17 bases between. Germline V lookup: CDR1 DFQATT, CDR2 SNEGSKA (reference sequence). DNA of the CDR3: TGCAGTGCTAGAGATGGGAAGGGTCCGTTGCGCACAGATACGCAGTATTTT. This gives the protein CSARDGKGPLRTDTQYF.

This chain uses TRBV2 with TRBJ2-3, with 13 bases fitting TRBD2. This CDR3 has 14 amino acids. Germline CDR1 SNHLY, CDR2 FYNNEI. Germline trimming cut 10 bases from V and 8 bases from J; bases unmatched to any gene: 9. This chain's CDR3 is CATSGLAGKGTQYF. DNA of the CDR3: TGTGCCACTTCGGGACTAGCGGGAAAGGGTACGCAGTATTTT. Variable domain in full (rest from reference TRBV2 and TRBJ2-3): EPEVTQTPSHQVTQMGQEVILRCVPISNHLYFYWYRQILGQKVEFLVSFYNNEISEKSEIFDDQFSVERPDGSNFTLKIRSTKLEDSAMYFCATSGLAGKGTQYFGPGTRLTVL.

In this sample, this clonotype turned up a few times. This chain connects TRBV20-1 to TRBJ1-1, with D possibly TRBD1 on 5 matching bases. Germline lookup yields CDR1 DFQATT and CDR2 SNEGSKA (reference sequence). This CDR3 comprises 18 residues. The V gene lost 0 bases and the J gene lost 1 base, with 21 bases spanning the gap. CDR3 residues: CSARDRGRINRGNTEAFF. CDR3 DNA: TGCAGTGCTAGAGATAGGGGACGGATAAATCGGGGGAACACTGAAGCTTTCTTT.

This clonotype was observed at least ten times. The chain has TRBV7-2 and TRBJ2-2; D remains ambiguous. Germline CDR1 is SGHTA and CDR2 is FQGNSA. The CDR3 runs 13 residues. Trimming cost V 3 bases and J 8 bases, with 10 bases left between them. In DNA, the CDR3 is TGTGCCAGCAGCTTCAGTGTTTTGGGGGAGCTGTTTTTT. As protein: CASSFSVLGELFF.

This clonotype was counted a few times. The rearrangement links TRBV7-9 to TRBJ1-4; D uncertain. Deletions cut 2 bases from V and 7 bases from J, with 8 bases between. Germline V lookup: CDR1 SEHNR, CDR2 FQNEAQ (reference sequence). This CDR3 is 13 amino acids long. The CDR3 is CASSLSRSEKLFF. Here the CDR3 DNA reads TGTGCCAGCAGCTTAAGCAGGTCTGAAAAACTGTTTTTT. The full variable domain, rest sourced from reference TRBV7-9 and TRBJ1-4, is DTGVSQNPRHKITKRGQNVTFRCDPISEHNRLYWYRQTLGQGPEFLTYFQNEAQLEKSRLLSDRFSAERPKGSFSTLEIQRTEQGDSAMYLCASSLSRSEKLFFGSGTQLSVL.

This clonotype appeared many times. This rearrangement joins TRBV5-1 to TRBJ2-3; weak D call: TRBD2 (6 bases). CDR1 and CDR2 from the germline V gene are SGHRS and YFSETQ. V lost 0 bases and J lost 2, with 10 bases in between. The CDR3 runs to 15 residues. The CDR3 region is CASSLGGAPTDTQYF. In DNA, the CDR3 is TGCGCCAGCAGCTTGGGCGGGGCCCCCACAGATACGCAGTATTTT.

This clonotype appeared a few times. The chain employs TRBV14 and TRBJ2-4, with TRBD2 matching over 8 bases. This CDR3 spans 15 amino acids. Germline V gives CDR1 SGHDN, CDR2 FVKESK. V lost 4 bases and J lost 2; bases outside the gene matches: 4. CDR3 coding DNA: TGTGCCAGCAGCCGCGGGGGGATCTCCAAAAACATTCAGTACTTC. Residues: CASSRGGISKNIQYF.

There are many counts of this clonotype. The CDR3 bases are TGCGCCAGCAGCCTTACAGGGGTGGACACTGAAGCTTTCTTT. It encodes CASSLTGVDTEAFF. This chain uses TRBV5-1 with TRBJ1-1, with 7 bases aligning to TRBD1. V gave up 4 bases and J gave up 3 bases; unmatched junction bases: 6. The CDR3 runs to 14 residues. Germline assignment: CDR1 SGHRS and CDR2 YFSETQ.

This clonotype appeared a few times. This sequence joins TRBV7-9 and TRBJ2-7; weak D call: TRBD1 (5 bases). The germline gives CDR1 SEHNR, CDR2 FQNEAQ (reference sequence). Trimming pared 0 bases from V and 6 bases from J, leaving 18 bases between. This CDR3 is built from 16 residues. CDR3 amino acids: CASSLARTTVTSEQYF. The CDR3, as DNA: TGTGCCAGCAGCTTAGCCCGTACGACAGTCACGTCCGAGCAGTACTTC.

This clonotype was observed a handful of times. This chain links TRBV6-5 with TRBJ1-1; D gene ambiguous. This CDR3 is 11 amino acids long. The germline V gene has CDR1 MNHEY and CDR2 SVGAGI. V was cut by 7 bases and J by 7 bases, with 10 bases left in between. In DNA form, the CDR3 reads TGTGCCAGCATATCTAGCATTGAAGCTTTCTTT. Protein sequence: CASISSIEAFF.

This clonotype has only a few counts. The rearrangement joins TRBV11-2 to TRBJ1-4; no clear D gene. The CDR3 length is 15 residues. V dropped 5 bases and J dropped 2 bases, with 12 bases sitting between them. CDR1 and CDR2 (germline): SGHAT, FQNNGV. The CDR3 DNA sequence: TGTGCCAGCAGCGGCAAGGGTTCGACTAATGAAAAACTGTTTTTT. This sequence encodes CASSGKGSTNEKLFF.

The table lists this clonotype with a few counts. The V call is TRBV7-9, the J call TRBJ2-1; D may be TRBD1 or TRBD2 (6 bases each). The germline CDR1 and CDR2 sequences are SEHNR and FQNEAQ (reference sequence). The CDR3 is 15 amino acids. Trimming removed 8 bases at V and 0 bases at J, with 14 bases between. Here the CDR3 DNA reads TGTGCCAGCGGAGAGGAGGGGGGCTCCTACAATGAGCAGTTCTTC. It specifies CASGEEGGSYNEQFF.

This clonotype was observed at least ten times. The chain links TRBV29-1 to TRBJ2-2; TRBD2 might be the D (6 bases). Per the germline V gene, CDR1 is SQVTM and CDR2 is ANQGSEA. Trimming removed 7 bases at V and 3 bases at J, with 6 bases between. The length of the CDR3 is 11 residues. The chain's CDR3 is CSGGDTGELFF. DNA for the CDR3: TGCAGCGGGGGGGACACCGGGGAGCTGTTTTTT.

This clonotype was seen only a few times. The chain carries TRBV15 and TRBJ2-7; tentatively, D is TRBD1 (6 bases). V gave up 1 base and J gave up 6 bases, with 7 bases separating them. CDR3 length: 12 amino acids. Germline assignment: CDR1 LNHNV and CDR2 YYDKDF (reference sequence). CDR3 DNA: TGTGCCACCAGCAGAGCCAGGGGCGAGCAGTACGTC. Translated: CATSRARGEQYV.

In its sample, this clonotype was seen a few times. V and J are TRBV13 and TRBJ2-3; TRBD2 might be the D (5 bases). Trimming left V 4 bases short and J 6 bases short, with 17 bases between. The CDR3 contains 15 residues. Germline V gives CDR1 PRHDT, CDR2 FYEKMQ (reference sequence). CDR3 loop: CASSSTGPEGDTQYF. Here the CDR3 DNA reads TGTGCCAGCAGCTCCACCGGGCCTGAGGGCGATACGCAGTATTTT.